The clone carrying this T cell receptor beta chain was detected many times. The study reverse transcribed the entire isolated RNA, so it sequenced expressed TCRB transcripts. Produced via immunoSEQ multiplex PCR; TCRdb's table is partial and in-frame only. The table includes more than 130,000 clones, about 7% detected once. V gave up 2 bases and J gave up 6 bases, with 15 bases separating them. Germline values: CDR1 SGHRS, CDR2 YFSETQ. This CDR3 region has 15 residues. The data belong to a study of beta chain features in type 1 diabetes. This chain links TRBV5-1 with TRBJ2-1, with D unclear. The clonotype was recovered from a woman aged 25-40 years in good health. Sequences were obtained from central memory CD4+ T cells from blood. CDR3: CASSFGTALINEQFF. The CDR3, as DNA: TGCGCCAGCAGCTTTGGAACAGCTCTGATCAATGAGCAGTTCTTC.